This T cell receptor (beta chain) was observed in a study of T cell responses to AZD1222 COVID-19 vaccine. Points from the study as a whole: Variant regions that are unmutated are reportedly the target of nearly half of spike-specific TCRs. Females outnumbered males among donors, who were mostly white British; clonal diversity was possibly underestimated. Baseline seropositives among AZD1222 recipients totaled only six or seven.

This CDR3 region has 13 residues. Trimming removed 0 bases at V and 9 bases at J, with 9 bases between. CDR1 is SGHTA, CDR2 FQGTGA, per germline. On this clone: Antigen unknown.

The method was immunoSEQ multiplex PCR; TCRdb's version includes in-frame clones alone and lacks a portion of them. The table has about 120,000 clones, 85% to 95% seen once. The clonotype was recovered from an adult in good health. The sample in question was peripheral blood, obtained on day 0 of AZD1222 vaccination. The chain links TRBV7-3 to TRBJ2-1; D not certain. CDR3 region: CASSLTPLGEQFF. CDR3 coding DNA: TGTGCCAGCAGCTTAACCCCGTTAGGTGAGCAGTTCTTC.